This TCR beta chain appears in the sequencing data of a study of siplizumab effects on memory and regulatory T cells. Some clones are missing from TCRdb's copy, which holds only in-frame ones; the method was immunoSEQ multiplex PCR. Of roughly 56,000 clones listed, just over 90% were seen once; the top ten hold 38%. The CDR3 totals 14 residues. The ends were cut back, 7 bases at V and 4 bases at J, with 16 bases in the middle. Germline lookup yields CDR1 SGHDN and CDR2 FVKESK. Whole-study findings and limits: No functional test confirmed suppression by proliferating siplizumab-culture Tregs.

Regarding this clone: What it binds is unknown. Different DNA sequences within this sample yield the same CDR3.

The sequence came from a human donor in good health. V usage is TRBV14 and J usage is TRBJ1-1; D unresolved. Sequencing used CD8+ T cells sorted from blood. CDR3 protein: CASTPEGYATEAFF. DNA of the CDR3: TGTGCCAGCACCCCCGAAGGGTATGCCACTGAAGCTTTCTTT.